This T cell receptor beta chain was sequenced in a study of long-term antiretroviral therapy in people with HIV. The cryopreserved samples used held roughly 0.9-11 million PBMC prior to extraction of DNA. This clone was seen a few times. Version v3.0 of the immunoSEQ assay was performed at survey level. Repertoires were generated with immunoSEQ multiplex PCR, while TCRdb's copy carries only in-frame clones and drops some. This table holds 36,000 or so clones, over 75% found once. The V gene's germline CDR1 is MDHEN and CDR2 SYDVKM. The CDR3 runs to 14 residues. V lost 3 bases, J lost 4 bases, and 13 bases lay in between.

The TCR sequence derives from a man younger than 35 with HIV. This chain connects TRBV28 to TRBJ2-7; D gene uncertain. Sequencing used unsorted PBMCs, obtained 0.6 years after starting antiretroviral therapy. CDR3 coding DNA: TGTGCCAGCAGTTTCCCGGGCCTTGGGTACGAGCAGTACTTC. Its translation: CASSFPGLGYEQYF.